This T cell receptor beta chain emerged from a study of blood T cell repertoires in COVID-19. Across the whole study: Acute and convalescent COVID-19 samples came from the United States, Italy and Spain. T cells, B-cell-depleted T cells, or PBMCs supplied cDNA or gDNA.

This study enrolled people aged roughly 18 to 89 from around 26 US geographic areas. Symptom resolution, clearance, or two negative PCRs marked donors in Cohort 3 as recovered. The CDR3 consists of 15 residues. V dropped 6 bases and J dropped 3 bases, with 18 bases sitting between them. Germline V gives CDR1 LNHDA, CDR2 SQIVND (reference sequence). Assay: immunoSEQ multiplex PCR; the TCRdb copy retains only in-frame clones and omits some. This sample yields some 250,000 clones, of which approximately 85% are seen a single time; around 2% belongs to the top ten. The specimen was PBMCs or T cells enriched from blood (not recorded which). This clonotype was sampled from a woman aged 45-65 years who had recovered from COVID-19. The chain carries TRBV19 and TRBJ2-7, with D possibly TRBD1 on 7 matching bases. This CDR3 reads CASSRQSGGGYEQYF. The CDR3 nucleotides read TGTGCCAGTAGCCGGCAATCAGGGGGAGGCTACGAGCAGTACTTC.